This T cell receptor beta chain was recorded in a study of OX40 agonist ivuxolimab in advanced cancers. Here immunoSEQ multiplex PCR was the method, and the copy in TCRdb shows in-frame clones only, minus some. The repertoire has over 75,000 clones, around nine tenths of them found once; the top ten carry approximately 1.5%. Trimming took 6 bases from V and 4 from J, leaving 9 bases between them. CDR3 length: 12 amino acids. Germline CDR1 MNHEY, CDR2 SVGAGI. V usage is TRBV6-5 and J usage is TRBJ1-2; no clear D gene. The source of this sequence is an adult with an advanced solid tumor such as melanoma, head and neck, liver or kidney cancer. Material: CD4+ or CD8+ T cells sorted from blood, obtained in a trial of the OX40 agonist ivuxolimab. CDR3 amino acids: CASRDGSYGYTF. Here the CDR3 DNA reads TGTGCCAGCAGGGACGGCAGCTATGGCTACACCTTC.